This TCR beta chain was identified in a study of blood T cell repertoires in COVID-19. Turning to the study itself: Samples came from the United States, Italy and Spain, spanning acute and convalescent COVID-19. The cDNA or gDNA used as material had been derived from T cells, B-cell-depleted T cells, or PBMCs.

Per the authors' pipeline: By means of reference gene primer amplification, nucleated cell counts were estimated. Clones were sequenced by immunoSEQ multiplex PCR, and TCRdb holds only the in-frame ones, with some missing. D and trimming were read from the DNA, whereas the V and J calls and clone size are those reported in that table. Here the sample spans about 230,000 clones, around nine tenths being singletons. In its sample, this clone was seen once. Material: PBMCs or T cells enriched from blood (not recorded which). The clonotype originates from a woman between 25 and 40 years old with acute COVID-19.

CDR3 residues: CASSLNYRYPYEQYF. DNA for the CDR3: TGTGCCAGCAGCTTAAACTACAGGTATCCCTACGAGCAGTACTTC. The chain combines TRBV11-3 with TRBJ2-7; TRBD1 might be the D (5 bases). Trimming shortened V by 2 bases and J by 2 bases, and 13 bases separated the two germline ends. CDR3 length: 15 amino acids. CDR1 SGHNT and CDR2 YENEEA come from the germline V gene. The full variable domain, its missing parts supplied by reference TRBV11-3 and TRBJ2-7, is EAGVVQSPRYKIIEKKQPVAFWCNPISGHNTLYWYLQNLGQGPELLIRYENEEAVDDSQLPKDRFSAERLKGVDSTLKIQPAELGDSAVYLCASSLNYRYPYEQYFGPGTRLTVT.